The T cell receptor (beta chain) under discussion was sequenced for a study of blood T cell repertoires in COVID-19. Across the whole study: COVID-19 samples collected from the United States, Italy and Spain covered acute and convalescent phases. Nucleic acid was either cDNA or gDNA, and it came from T cells, B-cell-depleted T cells, or PBMCs.

As originally analysed: How many nucleated cells were present was estimated from reference gene primer amplification. Clones were sequenced by immunoSEQ multiplex PCR, and TCRdb holds only the in-frame ones, with some missing. V and J calls and clone size are copied from that table; D and trimming were computed from the DNA. Of approximately 70,000 clones in the sample, approximately 80% are singletons; the top ten hold approximately 10%. Germline loops: CDR1 MDHEN, CDR2 SYDVKM. This CDR3 has 15 amino acids. V lost 5 bases to trimming and J lost 9 bases; unmatched junction nucleotides: 10. This receptor was taken from a woman aged 50 to 60 with acute or convalescent COVID-19. The sequenced sample consisted of peripheral blood. The rearrangement links TRBV28 to TRBJ1-6, with 7 nucleotides matching TRBD1. CDR3 sequence (DNA): TGTGCCAGCAGTCTAGCTACAGGGGACGGTTCACCCCTCCACTTT. This encodes CASSLATGDGSPLHF.